This T cell receptor (beta chain) was sequenced during a study of spatial heterogeneity in lung cancer. Study information: Detected sequences consistently included more beta-chain ones than alpha-chain ones.

Individual TCR cDNA molecules each bore their own unique molecular identifier. TCRdb re-called the 5' RACE reads through MiXCR, storing one row per CDR3 protein. The sample lists approximately 82,000 distinct CDR3 sequences; around 12% were seen once. General study findings and limits: Detection of ubiquitous tumor TCRs in blood was higher at resection than follow-up.

Concerning this clonotype itself: The antigen remains unidentified.

Specified time point: sample taken at primary tumor resection. Whole RNA was taken from tumor, nontumor lung or frozen PBMC; it was then sequenced unsorted. Sequenced material: PBMCs, taken at surgery. The source of this sequence is a male donor with early-stage non-small cell lung cancer.

CDR3 sequence: CASSGNNEQFF. As DNA, the CDR3 is TGTGCCAGCAGTGGGAACAATGAGCAGTTCTTC. The gene calls are TRBV2 and TRBJ2-1; no clear D. Trimming shortened V by 4 bases and J by 5 bases, and 3 bases separated the two germline ends. This CDR3 spans 11 amino acids. The V gene's germline CDR1 is SNHLY and CDR2 FYNNEI.